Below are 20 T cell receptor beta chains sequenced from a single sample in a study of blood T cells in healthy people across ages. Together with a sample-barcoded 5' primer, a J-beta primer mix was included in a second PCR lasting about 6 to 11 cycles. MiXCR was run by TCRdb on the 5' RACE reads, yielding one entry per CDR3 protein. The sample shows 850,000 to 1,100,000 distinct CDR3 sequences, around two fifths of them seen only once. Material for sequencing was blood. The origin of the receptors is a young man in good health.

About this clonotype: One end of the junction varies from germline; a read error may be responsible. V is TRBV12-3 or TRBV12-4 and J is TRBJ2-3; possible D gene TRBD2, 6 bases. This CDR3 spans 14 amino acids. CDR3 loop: CVSSRDSQTDTQYF. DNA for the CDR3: TGTGTCAGCAGTCGGGACTCACAAACAGATACGCAGTATTTT.

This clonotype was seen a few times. CDR3 loop: CASSQVSSPLHF. The DNA of the CDR3 is TGTGCCAGCAGCCAGGTGTCTTCACCCCTCCACTTT. V and J are TRBV12-3 or TRBV12-4 and TRBJ1-6; D ambiguous. The CDR3 has 12 residues. Trimming left V 6 bases short and J 9 bases short, with 9 bases between.

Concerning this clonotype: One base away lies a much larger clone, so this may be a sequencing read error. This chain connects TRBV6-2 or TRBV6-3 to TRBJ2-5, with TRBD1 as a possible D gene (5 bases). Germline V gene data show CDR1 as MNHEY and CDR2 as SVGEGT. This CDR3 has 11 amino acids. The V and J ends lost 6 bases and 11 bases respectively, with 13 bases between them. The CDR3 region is CASRTAVEQYF. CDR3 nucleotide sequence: TGTGCCAGCAGGACAGCTGTTGAGCAGTACTTC.

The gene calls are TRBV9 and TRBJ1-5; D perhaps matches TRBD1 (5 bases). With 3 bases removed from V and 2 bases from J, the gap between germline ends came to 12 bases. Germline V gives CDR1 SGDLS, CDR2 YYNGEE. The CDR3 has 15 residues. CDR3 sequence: CASSASTGGNQPQHF. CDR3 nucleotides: TGTGCCAGCAGCGCATCAACAGGTGGCAATCAGCCCCAGCATTTT.

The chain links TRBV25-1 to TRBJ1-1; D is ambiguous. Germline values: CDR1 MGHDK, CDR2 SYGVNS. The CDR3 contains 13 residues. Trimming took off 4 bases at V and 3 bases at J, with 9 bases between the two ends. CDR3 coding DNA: TGTGCCAGCAGTGCTACGCGGGACACTGAAGCTTTCTTT. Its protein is CASSATRDTEAFF.

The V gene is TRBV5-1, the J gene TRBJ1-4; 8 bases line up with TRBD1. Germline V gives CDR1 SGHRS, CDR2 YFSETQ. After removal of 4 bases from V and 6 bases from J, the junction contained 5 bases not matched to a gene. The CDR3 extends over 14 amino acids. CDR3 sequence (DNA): TGCGCCAGCAGCCTAAACAGGGGGGATGAAAAACTGTTTTTT. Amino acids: CASSLNRGDEKLFF.

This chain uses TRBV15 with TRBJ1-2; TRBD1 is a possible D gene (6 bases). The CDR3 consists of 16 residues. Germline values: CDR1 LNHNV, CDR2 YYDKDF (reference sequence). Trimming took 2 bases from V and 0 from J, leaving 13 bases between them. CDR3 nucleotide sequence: TGTGCCACCAGCAGACCCACAGGGTTTGCTAACTATGGCTACACCTTC. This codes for CATSRPTGFANYGYTF.

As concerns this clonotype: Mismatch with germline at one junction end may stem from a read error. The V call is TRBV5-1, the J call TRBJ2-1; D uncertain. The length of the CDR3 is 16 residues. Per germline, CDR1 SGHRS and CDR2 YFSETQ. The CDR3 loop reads CASSLSVFGVYDEQFF. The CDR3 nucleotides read TGCGCCAGCAGCTTGTCGGTCTTTGGGGTCTACGATGAGCAGTTCTTC.

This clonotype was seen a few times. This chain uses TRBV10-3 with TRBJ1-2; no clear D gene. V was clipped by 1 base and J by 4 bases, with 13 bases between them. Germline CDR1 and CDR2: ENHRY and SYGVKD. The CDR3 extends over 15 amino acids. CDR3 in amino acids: CAISEYRMSAYGYTF. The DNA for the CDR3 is TGTGCCATCAGTGAGTATAGGATGAGCGCCTATGGCTACACCTTC.

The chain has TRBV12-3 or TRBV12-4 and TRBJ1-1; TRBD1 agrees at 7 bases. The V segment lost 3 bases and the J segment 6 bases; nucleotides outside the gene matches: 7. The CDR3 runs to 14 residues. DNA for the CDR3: TGTGCCAGCAGTTTGTCCGGAGGGGGCGCTGAAGCTTTCTTT. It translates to CASSLSGGGAEAFF.

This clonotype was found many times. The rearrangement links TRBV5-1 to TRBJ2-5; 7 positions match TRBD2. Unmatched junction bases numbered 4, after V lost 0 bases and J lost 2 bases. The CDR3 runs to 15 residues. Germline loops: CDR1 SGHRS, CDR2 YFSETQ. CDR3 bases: TGCGCCAGCAGCTTGGATCCGGGGGGTCAAGAGACCCAGTACTTC. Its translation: CASSLDPGGQETQYF.

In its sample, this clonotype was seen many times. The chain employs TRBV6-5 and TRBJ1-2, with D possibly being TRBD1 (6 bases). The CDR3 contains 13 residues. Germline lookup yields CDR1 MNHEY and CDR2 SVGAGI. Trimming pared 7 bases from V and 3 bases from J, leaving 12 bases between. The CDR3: CASNRAGDYGYTF. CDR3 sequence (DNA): TGTGCCAGCAACAGGGCGGGGGACTATGGCTACACCTTC.

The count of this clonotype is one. The CDR3 loop is CASSQEQGSGNTIYF. CDR3 nucleotide sequence: TGTGCCAGCAGCCAAGAACAGGGTTCGGGAAACACCATATATTTT. This chain connects TRBV3-1 to TRBJ1-3; maybe TRBD1 (6 bases). CDR3 size: 15 residues. V was shortened by 0 bases and J by 4 bases, with 10 bases between the two germline ends. Per the germline V gene, CDR1 is LGHDT and CDR2 is YNNKEL (reference sequence).

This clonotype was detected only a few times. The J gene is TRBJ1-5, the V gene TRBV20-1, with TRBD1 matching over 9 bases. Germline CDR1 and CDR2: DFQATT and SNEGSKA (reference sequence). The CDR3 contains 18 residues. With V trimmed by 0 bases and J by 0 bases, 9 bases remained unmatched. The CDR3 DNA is TGCAGTGCTAGAGATAATGACAGGGGGGCCTATAGCAATCAGCCCCAGCATTTT. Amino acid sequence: CSARDNDRGAYSNQPQHF.

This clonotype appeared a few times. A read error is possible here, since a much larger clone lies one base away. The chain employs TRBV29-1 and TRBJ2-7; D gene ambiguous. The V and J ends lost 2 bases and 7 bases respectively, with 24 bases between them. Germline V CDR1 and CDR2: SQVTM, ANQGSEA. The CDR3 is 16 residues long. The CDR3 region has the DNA TGCAGCGTTGAACCCCCAGACGGAGTGGTTGGGAATGAGCAGTACTTC. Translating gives CSVEPPDGVVGNEQYF.

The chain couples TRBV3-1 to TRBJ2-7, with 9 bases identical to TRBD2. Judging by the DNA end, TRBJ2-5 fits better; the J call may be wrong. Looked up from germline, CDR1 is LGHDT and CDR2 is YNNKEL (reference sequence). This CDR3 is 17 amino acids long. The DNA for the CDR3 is TGTGCCAGCAGCCAAGATCGCCAGCGGGGGGTCAAAGAGACCCAGTACTTC. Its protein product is CASSQDRQRGVKETQYF.

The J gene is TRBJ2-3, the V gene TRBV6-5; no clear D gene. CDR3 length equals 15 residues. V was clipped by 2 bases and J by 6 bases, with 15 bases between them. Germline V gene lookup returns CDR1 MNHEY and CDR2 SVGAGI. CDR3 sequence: CASSYQPTSVDTQYF. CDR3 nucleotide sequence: TGTGCCAGCAGTTACCAACCCACCTCGGTTGATACGCAGTATTTT.

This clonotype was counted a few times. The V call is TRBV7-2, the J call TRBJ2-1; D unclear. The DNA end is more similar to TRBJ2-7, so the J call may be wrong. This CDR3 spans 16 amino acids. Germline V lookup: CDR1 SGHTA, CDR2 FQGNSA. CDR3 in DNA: TGTGCCAGCAGCTTAGGAAAGGGCCCTTCCTACAATGAGCAGTACTTC. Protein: CASSLGKGPSYNEQYF.

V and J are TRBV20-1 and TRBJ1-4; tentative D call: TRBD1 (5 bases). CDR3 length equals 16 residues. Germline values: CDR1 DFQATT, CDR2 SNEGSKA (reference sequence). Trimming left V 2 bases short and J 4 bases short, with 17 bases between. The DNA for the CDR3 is TGCAGTGCTAGATCGGGGCAGGCCGAATTTAATGAAAAACTGTTTTTT. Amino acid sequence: CSARSGQAEFNEKLFF.

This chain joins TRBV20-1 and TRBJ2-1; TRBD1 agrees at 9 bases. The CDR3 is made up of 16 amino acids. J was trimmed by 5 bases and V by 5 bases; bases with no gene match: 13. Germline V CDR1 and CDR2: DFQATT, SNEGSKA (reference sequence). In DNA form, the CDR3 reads TGCAGTGCTGGGAGGTCCACAGGGGGCACGAACAATGAGCAGTTCTTC. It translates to CSAGRSTGGTNNEQFF.